What follows are 13 T cell receptor beta chains derived from one specimen sequenced in a study of radiation and T cells in renal cell carcinoma. Documented time point: baseline pretreatment blood. This sample's treatment: 15 Gy SBRT to primary tumor, nephrectomy 4 weeks later. Method: immunoSEQ multiplex PCR; TCRdb's copy keeps in-frame clones and lacks some. Of 140,000 to 150,000 clones in the sample, 88% are singletons; the top ten hold about 4.3%. This sample comprised blood, obtained from a patient whose treatment included radiotherapy and nephrectomy. The receptor set was obtained from an older woman with renal cell carcinoma.

This clone was counted only a few times. The CDR3 region has the DNA TGTGCCAGCAGTCGGGACAGGGGTCCTGAAGCTTTCTTT. Protein: CASSRDRGPEAFF. The rearrangement joins TRBV11-3 to TRBJ1-1; 10 bases are shared with TRBD1. This CDR3 has 13 residues. Germline CDR1 is SGHNT and CDR2 is YENEEA. The J segment lost 6 bases and the V segment lost 6 bases, leaving 4 bases of the junction unmatched. The entire variable domain, with the rest obtained from reference TRBV11-3 and TRBJ1-1, is as follows: EAGVVQSPRYKIIEKKQPVAFWCNPISGHNTLYWYLQNLGQGPELLIRYENEEAVDDSQLPKDRFSAERLKGVDSTLKIQPAELGDSAVYLCASSRDRGPEAFFGQGTRLTVV.

The chain recombines TRBV6-4 with TRBJ2-1; TRBD2 is a possible D gene (6 bases). V lost 3 bases to trimming and J lost 6 bases, with 15 bases between them. CDR1 is MRHNA and CDR2 is SNTAGT in the germline V gene. The CDR3 has 15 residues. The CDR3: CASSEGDSHLNEQFF. In nucleotides, the CDR3 is TGTGCCAGCAGTGAGGGGGACTCCCACCTCAATGAGCAGTTCTTC.

The V call is TRBV9, the J call TRBJ2-7, with D perhaps being TRBD1 or TRBD2 (5 bases each). Germline-derived CDR1 and CDR2 are SGDLS and YYNGEE. Trimming took 0 bases from V and 0 from J, leaving 10 bases between them. The CDR3 has 15 residues. The CDR3 reads CASSVDAGSSYEQYF. The CDR3 DNA is TGTGCCAGCAGCGTAGATGCAGGGAGCTCCTACGAGCAGTACTTC.

This clone was seen only a few times. V and J are TRBV6-1 and TRBJ1-2, with a possible D match to TRBD1 (5 bases). Looked up from germline, CDR1 is MNHNS and CDR2 is SASEGT. The V and J ends lost 7 bases and 3 bases respectively, with 12 bases between them. This CDR3 is 13 amino acids long. CDR3 region: CASKAWGDYGYTF. For the CDR3, the DNA is TGTGCCAGCAAGGCCTGGGGGGACTATGGCTACACCTTC.

In nucleotides, the CDR3 is TGTGCCATCAGTGAGAGGACAGGGGGAGGCAATCAGCCCCAGCATTTT. Translating gives CAISERTGGGNQPQHF. The chain combines TRBV10-3 with TRBJ1-5; 10 nucleotides line up with TRBD1. CDR3 length: 16 residues. Germline values: CDR1 ENHRY, CDR2 SYGVKD. The J segment lost 2 bases and the V segment lost 2 bases, leaving 3 bases of the junction unmatched.

This clone is a singleton in its sample. J is TRBJ1-2 and V is TRBV4-3; TRBD1 is a possible D gene (5 bases). Germline V CDR1 and CDR2: LGHNA, YSLEER. There are 13 residues in the CDR3. V was cut by 0 bases and J by 8 bases, with 10 bases left in between. The CDR3 sequence: CASSQDGQVGYTF. For the CDR3, the DNA is TGCGCCAGCAGCCAAGATGGACAAGTCGGCTACACCTTC.

V is TRBV11-2 and J is TRBJ2-1, with D perhaps TRBD2 (5 bases). The CDR3 loop spans 15 amino acids. Germline lookup yields CDR1 SGHAT and CDR2 FQNNGV. Trimming left V 0 bases short and J 0 bases short, with 6 bases between. For the CDR3, the DNA is TGTGCCAGCAGCTTAGACGGGGACTCCTACAATGAGCAGTTCTTC. Protein: CASSLDGDSYNEQFF. The full variable domain, with the rest looked up from reference TRBV11-2 and TRBJ2-1, is EAGVAQSPRYKIIEKRQSVAFWCNPISGHATLYWYQQILGQGPKLLIQFQNNGVVDDSQLPKDRFSAERLKGVDSTLKIQPAKLEDSAVYLCASSLDGDSYNEQFFGPGTRLTVL.

This chain links TRBV30 with TRBJ2-2; the match to TRBD2 covers 7 bases. Germline V gene sequence: CDR1 GTSNPN, CDR2 SVGIG (reference sequence). Trimming took 0 bases from V and 3 from J; bases not matched to a gene: 4. This CDR3 is built from 15 residues. CDR3 coding DNA: TGTGCCTGGAGTGTTTGGGACTACGACACCGGGGAGCTGTTTTTT. Translation: CAWSVWDYDTGELFF.

The chain is built from TRBV28 and TRBJ1-2; tentatively, D is TRBD1 (5 bases). Germline values: CDR1 MDHEN, CDR2 SYDVKM. This CDR3 is 12 amino acids long. Deletions cut 5 bases from V and 4 bases from J, with 8 bases between. The CDR3 nucleotides are TGTGCCAGCAGTAAGACAGTCTATGGCTACACCTTC. Residues: CASSKTVYGYTF.

This chain links TRBV11-3 with TRBJ2-2, with 8 nucleotides matching TRBD1. The V gene end was trimmed by 8 bases and the J gene end by 4 bases; junction bases not matched to a gene: 9. Germline values: CDR1 SGHNT, CDR2 YENEEA. The CDR3 is 15 residues long. The DNA of the CDR3 is TGTGCCAGCGCACCAGGGGGCTCGGGCACCGGGGAGCTGTTTTTT. Protein sequence: CASAPGGSGTGELFF.

CDR3 in DNA: TGTGCCATCAGTCTTGACGTAGGGACAGGGGGCCGTGGCTACACCTTC. Translated, it gives CAISLDVGTGGRGYTF. This chain uses TRBV10-3 with TRBJ1-2, with 12 positions matching TRBD1. This CDR3 region has 16 residues. With 5 bases clipped from V and 7 bases from J, the junction kept 11 bases outside the gene matches. The germline gives CDR1 ENHRY, CDR2 SYGVKD.

The chain links TRBV6-6 to TRBJ1-1; TRBD1 aligns across 7 bases. The germline gives CDR1 MNHNY, CDR2 SVGAGI (reference sequence). This CDR3 has 14 amino acids. J was trimmed by 7 bases and V by 6 bases; bases with no gene match: 11. In DNA form, the CDR3 reads TGTGCCAGCAGCCTCCGACAGGGTTGGGGTGAAGCTTTCTTT. This codes for CASSLRQGWGEAFF.

The chain recombines TRBV18 with TRBJ1-2, with 9 bases that match TRBD1. CDR1 KGHSH and CDR2 LQKENI come from the germline V gene. The CDR3 spans 16 residues. Unmatched junction bases numbered 11, after V lost 5 bases and J lost 4 bases. The CDR3 DNA follows: TGTGCCAGCTCATCCTCAAACAGGGGGCTAGGCTATGGCTACACCTTC. This encodes CASSSSNRGLGYGYTF.